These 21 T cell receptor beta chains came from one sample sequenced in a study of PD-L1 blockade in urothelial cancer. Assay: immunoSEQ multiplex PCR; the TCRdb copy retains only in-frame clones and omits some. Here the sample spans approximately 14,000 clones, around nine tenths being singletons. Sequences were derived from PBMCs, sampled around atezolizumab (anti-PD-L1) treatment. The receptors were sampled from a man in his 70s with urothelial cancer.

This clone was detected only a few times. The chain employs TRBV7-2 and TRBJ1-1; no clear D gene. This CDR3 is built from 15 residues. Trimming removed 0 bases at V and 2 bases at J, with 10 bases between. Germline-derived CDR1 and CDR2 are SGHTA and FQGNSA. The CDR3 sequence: CASSLAMKSNTEAFF. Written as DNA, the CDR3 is TGTGCCAGCAGCTTAGCAATGAAGAGTAACACTGAAGCTTTCTTT. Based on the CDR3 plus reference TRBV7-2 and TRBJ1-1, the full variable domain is GAGVSQSPSNKVTEKGKDVELRCDPISGHTALYWYRQSLGQGLEFLIYFQGNSAPDKSGLPSDRFSAERTGGSVSTLTIQRTQQEDSAVYLCASSLAMKSNTEAFFGQGTRLTVV.

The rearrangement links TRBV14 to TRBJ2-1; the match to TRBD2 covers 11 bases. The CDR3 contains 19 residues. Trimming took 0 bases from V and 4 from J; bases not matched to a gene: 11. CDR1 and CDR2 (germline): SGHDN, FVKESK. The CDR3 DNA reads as TGTGCCAGCAGCCAAGATCAAGGGGCTAGCGGGGGGATATACAATGAGCAGTTCTTC. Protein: CASSQDQGASGGIYNEQFF.

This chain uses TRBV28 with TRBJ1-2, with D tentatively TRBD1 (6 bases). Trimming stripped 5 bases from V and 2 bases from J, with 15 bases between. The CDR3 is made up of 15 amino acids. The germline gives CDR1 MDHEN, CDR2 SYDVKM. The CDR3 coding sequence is TGTGCCAGCAGTCGTACAGGGTCCGGGAACTATGGCTACACCTTC. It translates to CASSRTGSGNYGYTF.

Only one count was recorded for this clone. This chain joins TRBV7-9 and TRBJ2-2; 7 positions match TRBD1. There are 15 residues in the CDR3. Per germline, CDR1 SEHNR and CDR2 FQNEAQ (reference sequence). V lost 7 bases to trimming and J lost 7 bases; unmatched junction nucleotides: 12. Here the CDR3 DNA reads TGTGCCAGCAAACGCTGGGACAGTGAGGGCGGGGAGCTGTTTTTT. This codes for CASKRWDSEGGELFF.

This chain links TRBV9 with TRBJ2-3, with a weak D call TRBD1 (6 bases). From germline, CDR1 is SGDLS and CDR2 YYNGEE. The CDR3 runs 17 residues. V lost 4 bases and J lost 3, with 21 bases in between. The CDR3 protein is CASSPSTRGGDTDTQYF. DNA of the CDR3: TGTGCCAGCAGCCCATCGACCAGGGGTGGTGATACAGATACGCAGTATTTT.

This CDR3 is CATSSPLGSSQSSGANVLTF. The CDR3 bases are TGTGCCACCAGCTCTCCTTTGGGGAGTTCCCAGAGCTCTGGGGCCAACGTCCTGACTTTC. This chain uses TRBV15 with TRBJ2-6; D may be TRBD2 (5 bases). CDR3 size: 20 residues. V lost 5 bases to trimming and J lost 0 bases, with 23 bases between them. Germline CDR1 reads LNHNV; CDR2 reads YYDKDF (reference sequence).

The CDR3 loop reads CATAWRGRAGYNEQFF. CDR3 bases: TGTGCCACCGCGTGGAGGGGCAGGGCGGGTTACAATGAGCAGTTCTTC. The chain combines TRBV25-1 with TRBJ2-1, with D possibly being TRBD2 (6 bases). V was clipped by 10 bases and J by 4 bases, with 23 bases between them. CDR1 is MGHDK, CDR2 SYGVNS, per germline. The CDR3 runs 16 residues.

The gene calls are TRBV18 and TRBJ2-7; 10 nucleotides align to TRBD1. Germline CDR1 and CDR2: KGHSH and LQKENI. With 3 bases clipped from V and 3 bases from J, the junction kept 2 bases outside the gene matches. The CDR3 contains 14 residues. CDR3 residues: CASSPGTGVYEQYF. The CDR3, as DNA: TGTGCCAGCTCACCGGGGACAGGGGTCTACGAGCAGTACTTC.

CDR3 nucleotides: TGTGCCAGCAGCTTGATGGGGGGGGGCAGGAATGAGCAGTTCTTC. It yields the protein CASSLMGGGRNEQFF. J is TRBJ2-1 and V is TRBV5-4, with a weak D call TRBD2 (7 bases). Germline V gene lookup returns CDR1 SGHNT and CDR2 YYREEE (reference sequence). This CDR3 is built from 15 residues. V shed 1 base and J shed 7 bases, with 15 bases lying between them.

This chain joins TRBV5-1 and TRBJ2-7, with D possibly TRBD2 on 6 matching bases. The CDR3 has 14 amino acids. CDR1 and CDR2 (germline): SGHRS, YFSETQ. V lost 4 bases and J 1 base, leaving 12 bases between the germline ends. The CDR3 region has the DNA TGCGCCAGCAGCGGGGGGACGGAGTCCTACGAGCAGTACTTC. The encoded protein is CASSGGTESYEQYF. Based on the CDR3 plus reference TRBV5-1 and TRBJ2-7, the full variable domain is KAGVTQTPRYLIKTRGQQVTLSCSPISGHRSVSWYQQTPGQGLQFLFEYFSETQRNKGNFPGRFSGRQFSNSRSEMNVSTLELGDSALYLCASSGGTESYEQYFGPGTRLTVT.

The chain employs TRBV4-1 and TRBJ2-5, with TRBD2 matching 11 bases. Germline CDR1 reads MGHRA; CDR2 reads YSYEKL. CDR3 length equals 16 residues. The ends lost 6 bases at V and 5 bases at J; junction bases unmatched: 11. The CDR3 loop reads CASSGIAGGPRETQYF. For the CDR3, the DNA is TGCGCCAGCAGTGGGATAGCGGGGGGGCCGCGGGAGACCCAGTACTTC.

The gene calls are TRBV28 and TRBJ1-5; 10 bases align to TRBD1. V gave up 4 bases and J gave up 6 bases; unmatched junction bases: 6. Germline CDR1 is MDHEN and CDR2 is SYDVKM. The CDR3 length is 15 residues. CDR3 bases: TGTGCCAGCAGTTCAGGGACAGGGGATAGTCAGCCCCAGCATTTT. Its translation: CASSSGTGDSQPQHF.

This CDR3 is CASRGQLLYEQYF. The CDR3 bases are TGTGCCAGCAGGGGACAGCTGCTCTACGAGCAGTACTTC. The V call is TRBV28, the J call TRBJ2-7; the match to TRBD1 covers 7 bases. With V trimmed by 6 bases and J by 3 bases, 5 bases remained unmatched. The CDR3 loop spans 13 amino acids. From germline, CDR1 is MDHEN and CDR2 SYDVKM.

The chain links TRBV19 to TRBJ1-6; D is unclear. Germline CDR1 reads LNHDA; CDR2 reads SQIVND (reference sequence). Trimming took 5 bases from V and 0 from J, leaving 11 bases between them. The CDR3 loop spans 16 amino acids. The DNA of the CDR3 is TGTGCCAGTAGTTGGGGAGGCAGCTCCTATAATTCACCCCTCCACTTT. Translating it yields CASSWGGSSYNSPLHF.

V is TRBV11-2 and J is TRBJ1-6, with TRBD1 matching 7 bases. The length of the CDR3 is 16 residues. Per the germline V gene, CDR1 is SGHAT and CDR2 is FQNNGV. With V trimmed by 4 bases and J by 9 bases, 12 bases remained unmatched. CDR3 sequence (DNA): TGTGCCAGCAGCTCGATTTACAGGGGTGGTGGTTCACCCCTCCACTTT. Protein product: CASSSIYRGGGSPLHF.

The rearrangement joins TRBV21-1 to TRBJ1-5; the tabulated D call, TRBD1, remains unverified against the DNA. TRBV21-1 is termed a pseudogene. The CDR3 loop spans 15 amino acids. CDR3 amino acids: CASRPGQGYNQPQHF. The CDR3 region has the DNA TGTGCCAGCCGCCCGGGACAGGGGTACAATCAGCCCCAGCATTTT.

CDR3 protein: CASSSIGQGFNQPQHF. CDR3 nucleotides: TGTGCCAGCAGTTCCATCGGACAGGGGTTCAATCAGCCCCAGCATTTT. The chain joins TRBV28 to TRBJ1-5; 9 nucleotides align to TRBD1. In germline, CDR1 is MDHEN, CDR2 SYDVKM. The J segment lost 3 bases and the V segment lost 4 bases, leaving 7 bases of the junction unmatched. This CDR3 is built from 16 residues.

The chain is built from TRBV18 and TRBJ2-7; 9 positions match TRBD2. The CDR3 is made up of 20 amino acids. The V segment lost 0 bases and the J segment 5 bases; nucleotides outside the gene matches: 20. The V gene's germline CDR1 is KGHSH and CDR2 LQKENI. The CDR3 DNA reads TGTGCCAGCTCACCACCGCGAGGACATAACGAGGGCGGGGGGGCCCACGAGCAGTACTTC. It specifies CASSPPRGHNEGGGAHEQYF.

CDR3 in amino acids: CASSTGVGGPYNEQFF. The CDR3 DNA reads as TGTGCCAGCAGCACCGGGGTGGGCGGGCCGTACAATGAGCAGTTCTTC. This rearrangement joins TRBV9 to TRBJ2-1; perhaps TRBD2 as D (5 bases). The germline gives CDR1 SGDLS, CDR2 YYNGEE. The CDR3 runs to 16 residues. Trimming shortened V by 4 bases and J by 4 bases, and 18 bases separated the two germline ends.

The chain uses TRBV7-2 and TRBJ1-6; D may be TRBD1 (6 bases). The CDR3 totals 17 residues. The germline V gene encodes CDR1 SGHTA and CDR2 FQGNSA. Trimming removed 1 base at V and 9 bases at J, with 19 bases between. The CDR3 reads CASSLVGRGNPLSPLHF. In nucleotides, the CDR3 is TGTGCCAGCAGCTTAGTGGGCAGGGGTAACCCCCTTTCACCCCTCCACTTT.

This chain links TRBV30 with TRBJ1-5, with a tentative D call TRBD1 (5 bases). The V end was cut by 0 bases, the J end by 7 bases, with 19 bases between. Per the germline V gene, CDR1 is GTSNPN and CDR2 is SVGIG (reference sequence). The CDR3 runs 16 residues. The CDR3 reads CAWSVPDLLGGQPQHF. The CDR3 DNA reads TGTGCCTGGAGTGTGCCCGACCTCCTCGGGGGACAGCCCCAGCATTTT. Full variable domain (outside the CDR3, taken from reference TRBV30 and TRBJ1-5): SQTIHQWPATLVQPVGSPLSLECTVEGTSNPNLYWYRQAAGRGLQLLFYSVGIGQISSEVPQNLSASRPQDRQFILSSKKLLLSDSGFYLCAWSVPDLLGGQPQHFGDGTRLSIL.